A selection of T cell receptor beta chains follows, all from one sample in a study of blood T cells in healthy people across ages. One entry per CDR3 protein, called by TCRdb with MiXCR from the 5' RACE reads. Of 600,000 to 650,000 distinct CDR3 sequences listed, 58% are singletons. The sample was blood. The receptors derive from a man in his 60s in good health. CDR3s include the opening cysteine and the closing phenylalanine or tryptophan. Each record gives: clone size, V gene, D gene, J gene, CDR3 DNA, CDR3 protein. A D gene is named only where the DNA matches it firmly. Clone size is stated in some rows and not others, as once, few, many or a class when expanded.

-	TRBV6-6	TRBD1	TRBJ1-2	TGTGCCAGCAGACCCGGACAGGGCTCGGACTATGGCTACACCTTC	CASRPGQGSDYGYTF
-	TRBV19	-	TRBJ2-5	TGTGCCAGTAGTATCGGTGACAGCTTGAACAGGGAGACCCAGTACTTC	CASSIGDSLNRETQYF
-	TRBV11-2	TRBD2	TRBJ2-1	TGTGCCAGCCCGGTACTAGCGGGGGTCCTGGGTGAGCAGTTCTTC	CASPVLAGVLGEQFF
-	TRBV25-1	TRBD1	TRBJ2-2	TGTGCCAGCAGCGCTGCAGGGGGCTTGGTCACCGGGGAGCTGTTTTTT	CASSAAGGLVTGELFF
-	TRBV27	TRBD1	TRBJ2-7	TGTGCCAGCAGTATCAACAGGGGTTCGGTCGAGCAGTACTTC	CASSINRGSVEQYF
few	TRBV5-1	-	TRBJ2-6	TGCGCCAGCAGCGCAATAACAGGGACAGGGGCCAACGTCCTGACTTTC	CASSAITGTGANVLTF
-	TRBV10-3	-	TRBJ2-3	TGTGCCATCTCCAGTGGGGGGGCTCCAGATACGCAGTATTTT	CAISSGGAPDTQYF
few	TRBV6-5	-	TRBJ1-2	TGTGCCAGCAGTTCGCGACTGATTAACTATGGCTACACCTTC	CASSSRLINYGYTF
-	TRBV12-5	-	TRBJ1-2	TGTGCTAGTGGTTCCGGACAGCCAGATGGCTACACCTTC	CASGSGQPDGYTF
-	TRBV7-9	-	TRBJ1-2	TGTGCCAGCAGCTTAGCGATCGCTGGGCAGGCCTATGGCTACACCTTC	CASSLAIAGQAYGYTF
-	TRBV5-1	-	TRBJ1-1	TGCGCCAGCAGCTTGGGCGAGGGCTGGGATACTGAAGCTTTCTTT	CASSLGEGWDTEAFF
-	TRBV7-8	TRBD1	TRBJ1-4	TGTGCCAGCAGCTCGAACAGGGGCTATGAAAAACTGTTTTTT	CASSSNRGYEKLFF
-	TRBV6-2/TRBV6-3	TRBD2	TRBJ2-1	TGTGCCAGCAGTGTTGCGGGGGGGAAAGAGCAGTTCTTC	CASSVAGGKEQFF
few	TRBV29-1	-	TRBJ2-3	TGCAGCGTTGAAGATCTGTGGGGAGGAGGGTCTGGTACGCAGTATTTT	CSVEDLWGGGSGTQYF
-	TRBV12-3/TRBV12-4	-	TRBJ1-2	TGTGCTAGCAGTTTAAGGGGTAACGATGGCTACACCTTC	CASSLRGNDGYTF
-	TRBV5-1	TRBD2	TRBJ2-5	TGCGCCAGCAGCTTGGCAGCGGGGCAAGGAGGCCAAGAGACCCAGTACTTC	CASSLAAGQGGQETQYF
many	TRBV5-1	-	TRBJ1-2	TGCGCCAGCAGCTTGGATTCCTATGGCTACACCTTC	CASSLDSYGYTF
-	TRBV24-1	-	TRBJ2-1	TGTGCCACCAGTGATCAACAGGGAAAGCCCTACAATGAGCAGTTCTTC	CATSDQQGKPYNEQFF
-	TRBV6-2/TRBV6-3	-	TRBJ1-1	TGTGCCAGCGTTAACCTGGGGGACACTGAAGCTTTCTTT	CASVNLGDTEAFF
-	TRBV11-2	-	TRBJ2-5	TGTGCCAGCAGTCTAGCTGGCAGCTGGTACCAAGAGACCCAGTACTTC	CASSLAGSWYQETQYF
-	TRBV5-1	TRBD1	TRBJ2-5	TGCGCCAGCAGCTCGGGACAGAGGCAAGAGACCCAGTACTTC	CASSSGQRQETQYF
-	TRBV20-1	-	TRBJ2-1	TGCAGTGCTAGAGATCTTGGCGGTGGACTCAATGAGCAGTTCTTC	CSARDLGGGLNEQFF
-	TRBV3-1	TRBD2	TRBJ2-7	TGTGCCAGCAGCCAAGAAGGACTAGCTTCCTCCTACGAGCAGTACTTC	CASSQEGLASSYEQYF
-	TRBV4-2	-	TRBJ2-7	TGTGCCAGCAGCCAAGATAGCCCCAGTTCTGACCTCCACTACGAGCAGTACTTC	CASSQDSPSSDLHYEQYF
few	TRBV13	-	TRBJ2-4	TGTGCCAGCAGCCTCCTACTAGCCAAAAACATTCAGTACTTC	CASSLLLAKNIQYF
-	TRBV9	TRBD2	TRBJ2-1	TGTGCCAGCAGCTCATTTAGCGGGGGATACAATGAGCAGTTCTTC	CASSSFSGGYNEQFF
-	TRBV20-1	-	TRBJ2-7	TGCAGTGTGGGGAACCCTATCTACGAGCAGTACTTC	CSVGNPIYEQYF
few	TRBV10-3	-	TRBJ2-5	TGTGCCATCAGTGATGAAGGTGCGGGCGGAGAGACCCAGTACTTC	CAISDEGAGGETQYF
few	TRBV5-1	-	TRBJ1-2	TGCGCCAGCAGCCGGGAGGGGGGCAACGACTATGGCTACACCTTC	CASSREGGNDYGYTF
few	TRBV10-3	TRBD1	TRBJ2-3	TGTGCCATCAAGGGGGCGCGGGGCACAGATACGCAGTATTTT	CAIKGARGTDTQYF
-	TRBV10-3	-	TRBJ2-1	TGTGCCGTCAGTGAGTCGGGGACATCCTACAATGAGCAGTTCTTC	CAVSESGTSYNEQFF
-	TRBV7-2	-	TRBJ2-7	TGTGCCAGCAGCCGGGTATCATACGACGAGCAGTACTTC	CASSRVSYDEQYF
-	TRBV14	-	TRBJ1-1	TGTGCCAGCAGCCACGCCGGGCTGTACACTGAAGCTTTCTTT	CASSHAGLYTEAFF
few	TRBV12-3/TRBV12-4	TRBD2	TRBJ2-1	TGTGCCAGCAGTTTAGCGGCGGGGGGATGGAATGAGCAGTTCTTC	CASSLAAGGWNEQFF
few	TRBV10-3	-	TRBJ2-6	TGTGCCATCAGCGAACAGGGACCCAGCTCTGGGGCCAACGTCCTGACTTTC	CAISEQGPSSGANVLTF
few	TRBV20-1	TRBD2	TRBJ2-5	TGCAGTGCTAGTTTCTGGCGGGGGGGGCCCTTCCAAGAGACCCAGTACTTC	CSASFWRGGPFQETQYF
-	TRBV4-2	-	TRBJ2-7	TGTGCCAGCAGCCAAGAGAGGGACCACTCCTACGAGCAGTACTTC	CASSQERDHSYEQYF
-	TRBV6-5	-	TRBJ1-4	TGTGCCAGCAGCCCGGAACGGAGAGGCAAACTGTTTTTT	CASSPERRGKLFF
-	TRBV5-1	TRBD2	TRBJ2-5	TGCGCCAGCAGCATATCCGGGACTAGCGGACAAGAGACCCAGTACTTC	CASSISGTSGQETQYF
-	TRBV4-1	-	TRBJ2-5	TGCGCCAGCAGCCAGGGGACAACCCAAGAGACCCAGTACTTC	CASSQGTTQETQYF
few	TRBV9	-	TRBJ2-7	TGTGCCAGCAGCGTAGTGAGCCTTGGGGGCGAGCAGTACTTC	CASSVVSLGGEQYF
-	TRBV25-1	TRBD1	TRBJ2-1	TGTGCCAGCAATTCGGACAGGGAGTGGAATGAGCAGTTCTTC	CASNSDREWNEQFF
-	TRBV7-9	TRBD1	TRBJ2-7	TGTGCCAACAGCTTCACCGGGACAGGCCGCCGCGGGCAGTACTTC	CANSFTGTGRRGQYF
-	TRBV6-5	-	TRBJ2-1	TGTGCCAGCGCTGGATACGTACTCAATGAGCAGTTCTTC	CASAGYVLNEQFF
-	TRBV10-2	TRBD1	TRBJ2-2	TGCGCCAGCAGCACAGGGGCGGCGAGCACCGGGGAGCTGTTTTTT	CASSTGAASTGELFF
many	TRBV16	-	TRBJ1-2	TGTGCCAGCAGCGCCTCGGGCCATGGCTACACCTTC	CASSASGHGYTF
-	TRBV20-1	TRBD2	TRBJ2-7	TGCAGTGCTGCGGAGGTAGCGGGGGGAGCCTACGAGCAGTACTTC	CSAAEVAGGAYEQYF
few	TRBV10-3	-	TRBJ2-1	TGTGCCACCCTTCGTCAGGGGGGCAGTGAGGATGAGCAGTTCTTC	CATLRQGGSEDEQFF